What follows is one T cell receptor beta chain and its context. These data are taken from a study of T cell responses to AZD1222 COVID-19 vaccine. Some clones are missing from TCRdb's copy, which holds only in-frame ones; the method was immunoSEQ multiplex PCR. The sample lists 150,000 to 200,000 clones; about 91% were seen once. The length of the CDR3 is 18 residues. The V gene's germline CDR1 is LGHNA and CDR2 YSLEER. Between the trimmed V and J ends, which lost 1 base and 4 bases, there was a span of 22 bases. The chain couples TRBV4-3 to TRBJ1-1; the D gene is possibly TRBD1 (6 bases). The starting material was peripheral blood, obtained on day 0 of AZD1222 vaccination. The sequence derives from an adult in good health. As DNA, the CDR3 is TGCGCCAGCAGCCAAGGAACCCCGGGGGCCGGGTCTGGCACTGAAGCTTTCTTT. As protein: CASSQGTPGAGSGTEAFF.